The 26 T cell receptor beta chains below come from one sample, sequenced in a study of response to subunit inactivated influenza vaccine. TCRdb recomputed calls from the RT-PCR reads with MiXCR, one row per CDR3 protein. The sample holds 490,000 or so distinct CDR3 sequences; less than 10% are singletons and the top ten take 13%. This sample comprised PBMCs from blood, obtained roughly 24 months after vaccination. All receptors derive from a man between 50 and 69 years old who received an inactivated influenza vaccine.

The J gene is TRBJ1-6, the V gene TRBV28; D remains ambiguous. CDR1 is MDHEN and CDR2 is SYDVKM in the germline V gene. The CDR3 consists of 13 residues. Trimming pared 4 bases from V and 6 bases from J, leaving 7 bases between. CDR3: CASSYTSNSPLHF. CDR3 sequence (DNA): TGTGCCAGCAGTTATACCAGTAATTCACCCCTCCACTTT.

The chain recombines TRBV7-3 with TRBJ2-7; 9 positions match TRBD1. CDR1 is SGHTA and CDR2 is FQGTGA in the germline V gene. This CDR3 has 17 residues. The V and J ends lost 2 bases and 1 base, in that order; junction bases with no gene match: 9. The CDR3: CASSLLPAGQGSYEQYF. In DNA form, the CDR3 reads TGTGCCAGCAGCTTATTGCCTGCGGGACAGGGTTCCTACGAGCAGTACTTC.

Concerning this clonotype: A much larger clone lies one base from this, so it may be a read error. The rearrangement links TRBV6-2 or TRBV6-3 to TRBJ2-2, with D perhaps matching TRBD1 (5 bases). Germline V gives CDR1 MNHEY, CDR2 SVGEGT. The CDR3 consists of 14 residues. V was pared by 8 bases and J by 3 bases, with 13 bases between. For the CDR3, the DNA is TGTGCCAGCGGACGGGTCAGGGACACCGGGGAGCTGTTTTTT. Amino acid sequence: CASGRVRDTGELFF.

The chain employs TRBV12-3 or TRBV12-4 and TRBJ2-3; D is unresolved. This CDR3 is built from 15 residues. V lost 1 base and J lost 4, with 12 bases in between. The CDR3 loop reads CASSLGLPRADTQYF. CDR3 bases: TGTGCCAGCAGTTTAGGGCTCCCCCGTGCAGATACGCAGTATTTT.

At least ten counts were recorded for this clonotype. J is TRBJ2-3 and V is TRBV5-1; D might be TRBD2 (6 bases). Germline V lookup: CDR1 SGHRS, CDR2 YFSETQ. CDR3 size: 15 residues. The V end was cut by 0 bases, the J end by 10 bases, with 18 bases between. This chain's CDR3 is CASSLGPPGGRSQYF. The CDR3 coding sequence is TGCGCCAGCAGCTTGGGGCCCCCCGGGGGACGATCGCAGTATTTT. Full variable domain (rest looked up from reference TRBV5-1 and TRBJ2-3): KAGVTQTPRYLIKTRGQQVTLSCSPISGHRSVSWYQQTPGQGLQFLFEYFSETQRNKGNFPGRFSGRQFSNSRSEMNVSTLELGDSALYLCASSLGPPGGRSQYFGPGTRLTVL.

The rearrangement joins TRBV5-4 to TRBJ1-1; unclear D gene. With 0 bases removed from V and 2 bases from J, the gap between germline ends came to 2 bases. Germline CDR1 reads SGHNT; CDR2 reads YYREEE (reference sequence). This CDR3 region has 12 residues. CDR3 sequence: CASSLANTEAFF. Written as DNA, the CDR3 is TGTGCCAGCAGCTTGGCTAACACTGAAGCTTTCTTT.

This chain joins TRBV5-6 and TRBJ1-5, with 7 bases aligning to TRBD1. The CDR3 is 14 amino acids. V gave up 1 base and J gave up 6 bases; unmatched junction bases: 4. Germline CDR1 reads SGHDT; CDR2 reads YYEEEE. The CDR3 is CASSLRGRGQPQHF. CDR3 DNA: TGTGCCAGCAGCTTGAGGGGGCGCGGTCAGCCCCAGCATTTT.

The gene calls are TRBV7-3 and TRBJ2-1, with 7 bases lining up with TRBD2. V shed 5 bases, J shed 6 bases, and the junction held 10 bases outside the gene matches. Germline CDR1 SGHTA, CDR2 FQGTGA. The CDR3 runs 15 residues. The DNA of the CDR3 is TGTGCCAGCAGCCCCTTCCGGGAGGCTGTCAATGAGCAGTTCTTC. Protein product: CASSPFREAVNEQFF.

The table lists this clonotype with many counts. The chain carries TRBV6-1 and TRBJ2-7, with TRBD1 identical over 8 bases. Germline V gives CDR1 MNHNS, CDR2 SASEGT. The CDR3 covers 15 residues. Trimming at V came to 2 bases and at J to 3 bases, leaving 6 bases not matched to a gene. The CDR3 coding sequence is TGTGCCAGCAGTGAACGGACAGGGAGTTTCTACGAGCAGTACTTC. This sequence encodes CASSERTGSFYEQYF.

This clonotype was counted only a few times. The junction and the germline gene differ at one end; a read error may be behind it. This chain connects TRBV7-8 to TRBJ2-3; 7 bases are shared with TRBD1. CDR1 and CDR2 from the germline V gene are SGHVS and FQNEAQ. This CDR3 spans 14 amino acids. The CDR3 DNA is TGTGCCAGCAGCTTAGGTCTTACCGGGGACAGCACGAGTTTT. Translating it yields CASSLGLTGDSTSF.

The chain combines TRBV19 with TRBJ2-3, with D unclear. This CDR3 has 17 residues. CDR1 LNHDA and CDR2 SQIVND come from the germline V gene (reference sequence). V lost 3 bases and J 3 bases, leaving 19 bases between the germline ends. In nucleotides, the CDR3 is TGTGCCAGTAGTATTAACCGGGCTCTCCCAGGAACAGATACGCAGTATTTT. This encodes CASSINRALPGTDTQYF.

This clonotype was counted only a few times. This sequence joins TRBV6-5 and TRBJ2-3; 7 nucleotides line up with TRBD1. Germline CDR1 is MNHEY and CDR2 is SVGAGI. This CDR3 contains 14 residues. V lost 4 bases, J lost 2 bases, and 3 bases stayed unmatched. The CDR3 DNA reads TGTGCCAGCAGTTCAGGGGGATTCACAGATACGCAGTATTTT. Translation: CASSSGGFTDTQYF.

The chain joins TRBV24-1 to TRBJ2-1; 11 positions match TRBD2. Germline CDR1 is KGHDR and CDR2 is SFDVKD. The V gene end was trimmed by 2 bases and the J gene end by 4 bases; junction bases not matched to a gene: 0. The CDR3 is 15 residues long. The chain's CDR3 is CATSDSSGGYNEQFF. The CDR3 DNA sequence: TGTGCCACCAGTGATTCTAGCGGGGGGTACAATGAGCAGTTCTTC.

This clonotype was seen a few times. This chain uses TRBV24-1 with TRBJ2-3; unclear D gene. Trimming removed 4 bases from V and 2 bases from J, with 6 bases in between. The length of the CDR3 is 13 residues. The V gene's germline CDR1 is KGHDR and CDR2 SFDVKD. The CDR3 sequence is CATSDRTTDTQYF. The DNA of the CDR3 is TGTGCCACCAGTGACCGGACCACAGATACGCAGTATTTT.

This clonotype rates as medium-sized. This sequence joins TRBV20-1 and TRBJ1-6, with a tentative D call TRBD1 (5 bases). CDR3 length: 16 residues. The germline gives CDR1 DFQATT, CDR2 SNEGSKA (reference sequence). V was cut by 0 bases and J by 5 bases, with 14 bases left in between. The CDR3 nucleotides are TGCAGTGCTAGAGATCTCGCGGGGGGTGATAATTCACCCCTCCACTTT. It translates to CSARDLAGGDNSPLHF.

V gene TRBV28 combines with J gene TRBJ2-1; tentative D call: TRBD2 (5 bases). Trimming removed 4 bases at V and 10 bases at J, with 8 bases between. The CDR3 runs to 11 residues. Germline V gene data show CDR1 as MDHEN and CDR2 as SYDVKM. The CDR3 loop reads CASSSREEQFF. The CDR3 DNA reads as TGTGCCAGCAGTTCGAGGGAAGAGCAGTTCTTC.

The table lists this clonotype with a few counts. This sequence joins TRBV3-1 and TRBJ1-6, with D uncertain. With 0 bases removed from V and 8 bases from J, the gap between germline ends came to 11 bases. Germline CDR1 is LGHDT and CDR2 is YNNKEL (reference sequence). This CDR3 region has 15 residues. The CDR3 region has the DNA TGTGCCAGCAGCCAAGAGAGAATTCTGGATTCACCCCTCCACTTT. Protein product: CASSQERILDSPLHF.

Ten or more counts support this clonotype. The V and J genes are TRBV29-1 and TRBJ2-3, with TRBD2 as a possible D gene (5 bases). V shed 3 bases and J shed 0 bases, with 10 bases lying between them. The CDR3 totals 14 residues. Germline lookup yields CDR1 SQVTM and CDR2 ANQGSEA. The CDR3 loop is CSVDQRTSTDTQYF. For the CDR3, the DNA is TGCAGCGTTGACCAGCGGACCAGCACAGATACGCAGTATTTT.

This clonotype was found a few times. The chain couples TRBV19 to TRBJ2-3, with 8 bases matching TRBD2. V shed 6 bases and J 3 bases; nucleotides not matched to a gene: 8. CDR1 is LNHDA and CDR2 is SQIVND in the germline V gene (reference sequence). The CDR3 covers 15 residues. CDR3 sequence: CASRSRGRWTDTQYF. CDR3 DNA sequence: TGTGCCAGTAGGTCACGCGGGAGGTGGACAGATACGCAGTATTTT.

CDR3 sequence: CSARDRQGRETQYF. The CDR3 region has the DNA TGCAGTGCTAGAGATCGACAGGGTCGCGAGACCCAGTACTTC. The chain has TRBV20-1 and TRBJ2-5, with TRBD1 identical over 7 bases. The CDR3 runs 14 residues. Germline V lookup: CDR1 DFQATT, CDR2 SNEGSKA (reference sequence). Trimming at V came to 0 bases and at J to 5 bases, leaving 6 bases not matched to a gene.

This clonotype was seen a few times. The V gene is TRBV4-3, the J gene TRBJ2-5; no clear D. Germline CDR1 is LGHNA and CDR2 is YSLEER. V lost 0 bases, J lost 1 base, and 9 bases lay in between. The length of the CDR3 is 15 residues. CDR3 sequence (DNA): TGCGCCAGCAGCCAAGATTATTTAGCCCAAGAGACCCAGTACTTC. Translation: CASSQDYLAQETQYF.

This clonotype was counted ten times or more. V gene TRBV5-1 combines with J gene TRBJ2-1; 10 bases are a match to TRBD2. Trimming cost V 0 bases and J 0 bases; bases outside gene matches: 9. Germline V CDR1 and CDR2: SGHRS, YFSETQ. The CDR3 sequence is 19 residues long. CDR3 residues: CASSLVGLAAVSSYNEQFF. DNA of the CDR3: TGCGCCAGCAGCTTGGTCGGACTAGCGGCGGTAAGCTCCTACAATGAGCAGTTCTTC.

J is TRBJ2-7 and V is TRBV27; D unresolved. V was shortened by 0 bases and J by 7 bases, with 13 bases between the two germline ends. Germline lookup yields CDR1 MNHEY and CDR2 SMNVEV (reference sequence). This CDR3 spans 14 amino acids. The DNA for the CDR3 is TGTGCCAGCAGTTTATCGAAAGGGATGGGGGAGCAGTACTTC. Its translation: CASSLSKGMGEQYF.

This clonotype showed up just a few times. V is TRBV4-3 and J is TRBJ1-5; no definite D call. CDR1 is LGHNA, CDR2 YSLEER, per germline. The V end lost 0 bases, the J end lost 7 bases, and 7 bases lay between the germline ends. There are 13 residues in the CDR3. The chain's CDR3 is CASSQESSQPQHF. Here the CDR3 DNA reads TGCGCCAGCAGCCAAGAGTCTAGCCAGCCCCAGCATTTT.

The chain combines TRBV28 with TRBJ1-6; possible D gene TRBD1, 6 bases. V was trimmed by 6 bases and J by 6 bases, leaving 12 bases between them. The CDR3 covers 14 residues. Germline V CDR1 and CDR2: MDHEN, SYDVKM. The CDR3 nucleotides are TGTGCCAGCAGGGTCGACAGGTTTAATTCACCCCTCCACTTT. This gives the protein CASRVDRFNSPLHF.

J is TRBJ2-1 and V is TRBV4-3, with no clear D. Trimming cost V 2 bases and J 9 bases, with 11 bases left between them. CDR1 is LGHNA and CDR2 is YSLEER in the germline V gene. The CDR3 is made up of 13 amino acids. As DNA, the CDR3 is TGCGCCAGCAGCCAACGTACCCCCGGTGAGCAGTTCTTC. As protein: CASSQRTPGEQFF.